Below, one TCR beta chain is given with its context. Its antigen is not identified. This may arise from a read error, as a much more abundant clone is one base away. Lactation, pregnancy, other autoimmune disease or uncontrolled infection excluded patients. This CDR3 region has 14 residues. CDR1 SQVTM and CDR2 ANQGSEA come from the germline V gene. It was RNA transcripts that yielded the amplified TCR beta CDR3 regions. First-round RT-PCR of the TCR CDR3 relied on the HTBI primer set. Each CDR3 protein is one row after TCRdb ran MiXCR on the multiplex PCR reads. The table lists about 600,000 distinct CDR3 sequences, 14% of them singletons. The sample comes from a study of T cells in Graves' hyperthyroidism and ophthalmopathy. Overall study findings and caveats: Ophthalmopathy got predicted by the model a median roughly six months before its onset. Ophthalmopathy cases were set apart from stable hyperthyroidism by a 13 V-J model.

The sequenced sample was blood. This sequence joins TRBV29-1 and TRBJ1-1, with TRBD1 matching over 7 bases. This TCR derives from a woman aged 50 to 65 with Graves' ophthalmopathy. The CDR3 coding sequence is TGCAGCGCTGAGTCCGGGACAGTGAACACTGAAGCTTCCTTT. Encoded protein: CSAESGTVNTEASF.